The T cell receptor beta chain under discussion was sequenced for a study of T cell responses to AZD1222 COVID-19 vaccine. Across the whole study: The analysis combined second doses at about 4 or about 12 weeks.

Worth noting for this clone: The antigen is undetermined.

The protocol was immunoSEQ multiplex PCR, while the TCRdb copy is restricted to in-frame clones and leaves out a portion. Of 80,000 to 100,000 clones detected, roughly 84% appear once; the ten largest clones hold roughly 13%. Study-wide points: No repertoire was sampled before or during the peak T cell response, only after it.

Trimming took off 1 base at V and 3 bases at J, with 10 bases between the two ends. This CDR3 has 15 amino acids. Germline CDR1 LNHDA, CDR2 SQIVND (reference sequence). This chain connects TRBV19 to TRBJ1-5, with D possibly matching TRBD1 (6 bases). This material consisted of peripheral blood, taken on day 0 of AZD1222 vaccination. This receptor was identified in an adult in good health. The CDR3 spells CASSIVGGPNQPQHF. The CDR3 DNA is TGTGCCAGTAGTATAGTCGGGGGCCCCAATCAGCCCCAGCATTTT.